Listed below are T cell receptor beta chains from one sample, sequenced in a study of glioma-infiltrating T cells after dendritic cell vaccination. TCRdb's copy holds only in-frame clones and misses some; the assay was immunoSEQ multiplex PCR. The sample gives under 100,000 clones, roughly 84% of which show up once; about 3.2% is in the top ten. This material consisted of blood, taken before dendritic cell vaccination. Every receptor here comes from a human donor with glioblastoma. Each CDR3 is given with its conserved first and last residue. Each record gives: D gene, clone size, J gene, V gene, CDR3 DNA, CDR3 protein. D genes are given only for firm matches. Some rows mark clone size as missing; the rest say once, few, many or name a class of expanded clone.

D: TRBD1
size: -
J: TRBJ1-3
V: TRBV25-1
DNA: TGTGCCAGCAGTGAACAGGGGGGCTCGGGAAACACCATATATTTT
CDR3: CASSEQGGSGNTIYF

D: -
size: -
J: TRBJ2-3
V: TRBV7-2
DNA: TGTGCCAGCAGCTTCTCGCCGGGGGTAGATACGCAGTATTTT
CDR3: CASSFSPGVDTQYF

D: -
size: -
J: TRBJ1-2
V: TRBV19
DNA: TGTGCCAGTAGTCTCGGACAGCTCGGCTACACCTTC
CDR3: CASSLGQLGYTF

D: -
size: -
J: TRBJ1-2
V: TRBV18
DNA: TGTGCCAGCTCACCGCGGGGCAGCTCCGCGTATGGCTACACCTTC
CDR3: CASSPRGSSAYGYTF

D: TRBD1
size: -
J: TRBJ1-2
V: TRBV6-5
DNA: TGTGCCAGCAGAACGGGACAGGTTCGTGACTATGGCTACACCTTC
CDR3: CASRTGQVRDYGYTF

D: TRBD1
size: -
J: TRBJ1-2
V: TRBV2
DNA: TGTGCCAGCAGCCCCAGGGGACAGCCGAACTATGGCTACACCTTC
CDR3: CASSPRGQPNYGYTF

D: -
size: -
J: TRBJ2-1
V: TRBV11-3
DNA: TGTGCCAGCAGCTTATTCCGGAATGAGCAGTTCTTC
CDR3: CASSLFRNEQFF

D: -
size: -
J: TRBJ2-3
V: TRBV9
DNA: TGTGCCAGCAGCGTAGGAGAGCAACATACGCAGTATTTT
CDR3: CASSVGEQHTQYF

D: -
size: -
J: TRBJ1-2
V: TRBV11-2
DNA: TGTGCCAGCAGCTTAGATTTTACAGGCCACTTC
CDR3: CASSLDFTGHF

D: TRBD2
size: few
J: TRBJ2-3
V: TRBV5-5
DNA: TGTGCCAGCAGCCTAGCCACCGGGACTAGTGGAATGAATACGCAGTATTTT
CDR3: CASSLATGTSGMNTQYF

D: -
size: -
J: TRBJ2-7
V: TRBV18
DNA: TGTGCCAGCTCACCATCTAGCGACGAGCAGTACTTC
CDR3: CASSPSSDEQYF

D: TRBD2
size: -
J: TRBJ2-7
V: TRBV6-1
DNA: TGTGCCAGCACCTTAGGACTAGCGGGCGCCGAGCAGTACTTC
CDR3: CASTLGLAGAEQYF

D: TRBD1
size: -
J: TRBJ1-2
V: TRBV12-5
DNA: TGTGCTAGTGGTTGGGACAGCTATGGCTACACCTTC
CDR3: CASGWDSYGYTF

D: TRBD1
size: once
J: TRBJ2-7
V: TRBV27
DNA: TGTGCCAGCAGTTTGTCCGGGACAGGATTCTACGAGCAGTACTTC
CDR3: CASSLSGTGFYEQYF

D: TRBD2
size: -
J: TRBJ2-1
V: TRBV19
DNA: TGTGCCAGTAGTAGGGGAGGGAGGGCCTTCTACAATGAGCAGTTCTTC
CDR3: CASSRGGRAFYNEQFF

D: TRBD1
size: once
J: TRBJ2-7
V: TRBV18
DNA: TGTGCCAGTACCGATCCGGGACAGGCTATCTACGAGCAGTACTTC
CDR3: CASTDPGQAIYEQYF

D: -
size: -
J: TRBJ2-2
V: TRBV7-7
DNA: TGTGCTAGCAGCCAAAGACGAGGCACCGGGGAGCTGTTTTTT
CDR3: CASSQRRGTGELFF

D: TRBD1
size: -
J: TRBJ1-1
V: TRBV7-9
DNA: TGTGCCAGCAGCCGACGGGACAGGGAATTGGTGAACACTGAAGCTTTCTTT
CDR3: CASSRRDRELVNTEAFF

D: -
size: -
J: TRBJ1-1
V: TRBV19
DNA: TGTGCCAGTAGCTCCCAGGGTAACACTGAAGCTTTCTTT
CDR3: CASSSQGNTEAFF

D: -
size: -
J: TRBJ1-1
V: TRBV18
DNA: TGTGCCAGCTCACCGTCACCTCTAAACACTGAAGCTTTCTTT
CDR3: CASSPSPLNTEAFF

D: TRBD1
size: -
J: TRBJ2-7
V: TRBV5-1
DNA: TGCGCCAGCAGCCCCGGACAGGGGGCCTACGAGCAGTACTTC
CDR3: CASSPGQGAYEQYF

D: TRBD1
size: -
J: TRBJ1-6
V: TRBV7-2
DNA: TGTGCCAGCAGCCATAGGACAGGGGGCTCCTATAATTCACCCCTCCACTTT
CDR3: CASSHRTGGSYNSPLHF

D: -
size: -
J: TRBJ2-7
V: TRBV14
DNA: TGTGCCAGCAGCCAGATGTGGGGAGAGTTAAGCTCCTACGAGCAGTACTTC
CDR3: CASSQMWGELSSYEQYF

D: TRBD1
size: -
J: TRBJ1-1
V: TRBV11-3
DNA: TGTGCCAGCAGCTTTCCGGGACAGATGAACACTGAAGCTTTCTTT
CDR3: CASSFPGQMNTEAFF

D: -
size: -
J: TRBJ2-5
V: TRBV4-1
DNA: TGCGCCAGCAGCCAACCGGACTACCAAGAGACCCAGTACTTC
CDR3: CASSQPDYQETQYF

D: TRBD2
size: once
J: TRBJ2-6
V: TRBV11-2
DNA: TGTGCCAGCACCTTAGCGGGAGGCCACTCTGGGGCCAACGTCCTGACTTTC
CDR3: CASTLAGGHSGANVLTF

D: -
size: -
J: TRBJ1-2
V: TRBV7-9
DNA: TGTGCCAACACGGTCCCAGGGGACTATGGCTACACCTTC
CDR3: CANTVPGDYGYTF

D: -
size: -
J: TRBJ2-1
V: TRBV7-3
DNA: TGTGCCAGCAGCCCATCTATAAGCTCCTACAATGAGCAGTTCTTC
CDR3: CASSPSISSYNEQFF

D: -
size: -
J: TRBJ2-1
V: TRBV7-9
DNA: TGTGCCAGCAGCTTAGAGGCTTGGGGAGGTAGTGGCTATGAGCAGTTCTTC
CDR3: CASSLEAWGGSGYEQFF

D: TRBD1
size: -
J: TRBJ1-2
V: TRBV29-1
DNA: TGCAGCGTTGGGGGGACAGGGAACTATGGCTACACCTTC
CDR3: CSVGGTGNYGYTF

D: TRBD2
size: -
J: TRBJ2-3
V: TRBV4-3
DNA: TGCGCCAGCAGCCAAGAACTGCTAGCGGCCACAGATACGCAGTATTTT
CDR3: CASSQELLAATDTQYF

D: -
size: -
J: TRBJ1-1
V: TRBV7-3
DNA: TGTGCCAGCAGCTTAACATGGGGTGGAGGGGAAGAAGCTTTCTTT
CDR3: CASSLTWGGGEEAFF

D: -
size: -
J: TRBJ1-4
V: TRBV6-6
DNA: TGTGCCAGCAGTTACTCAAGGGGCACTAATGAAAAACTGTTTTTT
CDR3: CASSYSRGTNEKLFF

D: TRBD2
size: -
J: TRBJ2-5
V: TRBV9
DNA: TGTGCCAGCAGCGTAGACCCCAGCGGGAGTCAGACCCAGTACTTC
CDR3: CASSVDPSGSQTQYF

D: -
size: -
J: TRBJ1-3
V: TRBV19
DNA: TGTGCCAGTAGTAGGGGCCTCGGAGCGTCTGGAAACACCATATATTTT
CDR3: CASSRGLGASGNTIYF

D: -
size: -
J: TRBJ1-4
V: TRBV5-1
DNA: TGCGCCAGCAGCTTGGACGGGGGAAGGGATGAAAAACTGTTTTTT
CDR3: CASSLDGGRDEKLFF

D: -
size: -
J: TRBJ1-1
V: TRBV5-4
DNA: TGTGCCAGCAGCTTTTCCCGGAACACTGAAGCTTTCTTT
CDR3: CASSFSRNTEAFF

D: TRBD1
size: -
J: TRBJ1-2
V: TRBV9
DNA: TGTGCCAGCAGCCCACGAACCTCCGGGACAGGGGTTTTTGGCTACACCTTC
CDR3: CASSPRTSGTGVFGYTF

D: -
size: -
J: TRBJ1-4
V: TRBV4-1
DNA: TGCGCCAGCAGCCTAGATATCAGGGGTGAAGAAAAACTGTTTTTT
CDR3: CASSLDIRGEEKLFF

D: -
size: once
J: TRBJ1-1
V: TRBV2
DNA: TGTGCCAGCAGTGGAGTATCCATGAACACTGAAGCTTTCTTT
CDR3: CASSGVSMNTEAFF